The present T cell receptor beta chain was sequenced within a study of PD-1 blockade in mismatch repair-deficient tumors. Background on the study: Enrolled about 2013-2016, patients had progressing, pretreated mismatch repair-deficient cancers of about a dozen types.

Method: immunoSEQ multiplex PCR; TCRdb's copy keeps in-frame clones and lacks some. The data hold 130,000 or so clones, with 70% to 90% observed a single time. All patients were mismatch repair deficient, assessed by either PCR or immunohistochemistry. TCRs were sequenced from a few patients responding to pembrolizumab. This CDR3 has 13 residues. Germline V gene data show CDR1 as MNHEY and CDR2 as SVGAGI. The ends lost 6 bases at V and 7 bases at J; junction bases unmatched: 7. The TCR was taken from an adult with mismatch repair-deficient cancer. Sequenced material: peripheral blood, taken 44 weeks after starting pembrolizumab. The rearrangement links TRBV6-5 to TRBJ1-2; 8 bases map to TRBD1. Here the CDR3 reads CASSHRGVGGYTF. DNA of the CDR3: TGTGCCAGCAGCCACAGGGGGGTTGGTGGCTACACCTTC.